The 11 T cell receptor beta chains presented below share a single source sample, sequenced in a study of lymphopenia after photon versus proton radiotherapy. The data were produced by immunoSEQ multiplex PCR, yet TCRdb's version contains in-frame clones alone and is incomplete. The table shows over 9,500 clones, with 88% occurring only once. This sample comprised peripheral blood, obtained from a patient treated with photon-based radiotherapy. These receptors all come from a man aged 55 to 69 with pancreatic cancer.

The chain joins TRBV27 to TRBJ2-5; no firm D call. Trimming took off 0 bases at V and 7 bases at J, with 9 bases between the two ends. The CDR3 is made up of 13 amino acids. CDR1 is MNHEY, CDR2 SMNVEV, per germline (reference sequence). This CDR3 is CASSLSQTGTQYF. The CDR3 DNA reads as TGTGCCAGCAGTTTATCGCAAACGGGGACCCAGTACTTC.

V usage is TRBV6-1 and J usage is TRBJ2-3; TRBD2 matches at 10 bases. This CDR3 contains 17 residues. Germline V gene lookup returns CDR1 MNHNS and CDR2 SASEGT. V dropped 2 bases and J dropped 2; count of bases not matched to a gene: 7. The CDR3: CASSESLAGANTDTQYF. The CDR3 nucleotides are TGTGCCAGCAGTGAATCCCTAGCGGGGGCAAACACAGATACGCAGTATTTT.

V gene TRBV19 combines with J gene TRBJ2-5; 7 nucleotides align to TRBD1. The length of the CDR3 is 14 residues. The ends lost 2 bases at V and 3 bases at J; junction bases unmatched: 3. Germline values: CDR1 LNHDA, CDR2 SQIVND (reference sequence). The CDR3 DNA sequence: TGTGCCAGTAGTATAAGGACAGGAAAAGAGACCCAGTACTTC. It translates to CASSIRTGKETQYF.

CDR3 sequence reads: CASSPLAGAQGEQYF. CDR3 sequence (DNA): TGCGCCAGCAGCCCACTAGCGGGGGCCCAGGGGGAGCAGTACTTC. V and J are TRBV5-1 and TRBJ2-7; 11 bases match TRBD2. J gave up 7 bases and V 4 bases, and 10 bases lay outside the gene matches. From germline, CDR1 is SGHRS and CDR2 YFSETQ. The CDR3 spans 15 residues.

The rearrangement joins TRBV9 to TRBJ1-6; D gene uncertain. This CDR3 is 15 amino acids long. V was clipped by 3 bases and J by 6 bases, with 13 bases between them. The germline V gene encodes CDR1 SGDLS and CDR2 YYNGEE. This chain's CDR3 is CASSATPSINSPLHF. CDR3 DNA sequence: TGTGCCAGCAGCGCGACTCCCTCCATTAATTCACCCCTCCACTTT. The full variable domain, rest sourced from reference TRBV9 and TRBJ1-6, is DSGVTQTPKHLITATGQRVTLRCSPRSGDLSVYWYQQSLDQGLQFLIQYYNGEERAKGNILERFSAQQFPDLHSELNLSSLELGDSALYFCASSATPSINSPLHFGNGTRLTVT.

The chain combines TRBV18 with TRBJ2-5; 10 bases match TRBD2. CDR1 and CDR2 (germline): KGHSH, LQKENI. The CDR3 extends over 13 amino acids. V was pared by 6 bases and J by 5 bases, with 3 bases of the junction left unmatched. The CDR3 loop is CASSVGLAETQYF. CDR3 sequence (DNA): TGTGCCAGCTCTGTGGGACTAGCGGAGACCCAGTACTTC.

The chain links TRBV6-1 to TRBJ2-7; TRBD2 might be the D (6 bases). Germline V gene lookup returns CDR1 MNHNS and CDR2 SASEGT. Trimming left V 6 bases short and J 0 bases short, with 12 bases between. The CDR3 is made up of 14 amino acids. The CDR3 region has the DNA TGTGCCAGCAGCTTGGACGGGAGCTCCTACGAGCAGTACTTC. The encoded protein is CASSLDGSSYEQYF.

This rearrangement joins TRBV29-1 to TRBJ2-7; D may be TRBD2 (6 bases). Germline V gives CDR1 SQVTM, CDR2 ANQGSEA. The CDR3 covers 12 residues. The germline V and J ends were trimmed by 5 bases and 2 bases, with 10 bases remaining between them. CDR3 sequence: CSVTLAAYEQYF. CDR3 nucleotide sequence: TGCAGCGTTACCTTAGCGGCCTACGAGCAGTACTTC.

The V and J genes are TRBV11-1 and TRBJ2-7, with 10 nucleotides matching TRBD1. J was trimmed by 6 bases and V by 5 bases; bases with no gene match: 7. CDR1 is SGHAT and CDR2 is FQDESV in the germline V gene (reference sequence). The length of the CDR3 is 14 residues. In DNA form, the CDR3 reads TGTGCCAGCAGCGCGCCCGGGACAGGGGCCGAGCAGTACTTC. Translating it yields CASSAPGTGAEQYF.

V usage is TRBV7-9 and J usage is TRBJ2-1, with 9 bases lining up with TRBD1. The CDR3 runs 16 residues. The germline gives CDR1 SEHNR, CDR2 FQNEAQ (reference sequence). The trim removed 5 bases at V and 5 bases at J, leaving 10 bases unmatched. The CDR3 loop is CASSRTDRGYHNEQFF. In nucleotides, the CDR3 is TGTGCCAGCAGCCGAACAGACAGGGGGTATCACAATGAGCAGTTCTTC. The entire variable domain, with the rest obtained from reference TRBV7-9 and TRBJ2-1, is as follows: DTGVSQNPRHKITKRGQNVTFRCDPISEHNRLYWYRQTLGQGPEFLTYFQNEAQLEKSRLLSDRFSAERPKGSFSTLEIQRTEQGDSAMYLCASSRTDRGYHNEQFFGPGTRLTVL.

The chain carries TRBV9 and TRBJ2-2, with no clear D. Trimming removed 0 bases from V and 0 bases from J, with 6 bases in between. Germline CDR1 and CDR2: SGDLS and YYNGEE. The CDR3 consists of 15 residues. The CDR3 reads CASSVDGANTGELFF. CDR3 DNA: TGTGCCAGCAGCGTAGATGGAGCGAACACCGGGGAGCTGTTTTTT. Filled out from reference TRBV9 and TRBJ2-2, the complete variable domain reads DSGVTQTPKHLITATGQRVTLRCSPRSGDLSVYWYQQSLDQGLQFLIQYYNGEERAKGNILERFSAQQFPDLHSELNLSSLELGDSALYFCASSVDGANTGELFFGEGSRLTVL.